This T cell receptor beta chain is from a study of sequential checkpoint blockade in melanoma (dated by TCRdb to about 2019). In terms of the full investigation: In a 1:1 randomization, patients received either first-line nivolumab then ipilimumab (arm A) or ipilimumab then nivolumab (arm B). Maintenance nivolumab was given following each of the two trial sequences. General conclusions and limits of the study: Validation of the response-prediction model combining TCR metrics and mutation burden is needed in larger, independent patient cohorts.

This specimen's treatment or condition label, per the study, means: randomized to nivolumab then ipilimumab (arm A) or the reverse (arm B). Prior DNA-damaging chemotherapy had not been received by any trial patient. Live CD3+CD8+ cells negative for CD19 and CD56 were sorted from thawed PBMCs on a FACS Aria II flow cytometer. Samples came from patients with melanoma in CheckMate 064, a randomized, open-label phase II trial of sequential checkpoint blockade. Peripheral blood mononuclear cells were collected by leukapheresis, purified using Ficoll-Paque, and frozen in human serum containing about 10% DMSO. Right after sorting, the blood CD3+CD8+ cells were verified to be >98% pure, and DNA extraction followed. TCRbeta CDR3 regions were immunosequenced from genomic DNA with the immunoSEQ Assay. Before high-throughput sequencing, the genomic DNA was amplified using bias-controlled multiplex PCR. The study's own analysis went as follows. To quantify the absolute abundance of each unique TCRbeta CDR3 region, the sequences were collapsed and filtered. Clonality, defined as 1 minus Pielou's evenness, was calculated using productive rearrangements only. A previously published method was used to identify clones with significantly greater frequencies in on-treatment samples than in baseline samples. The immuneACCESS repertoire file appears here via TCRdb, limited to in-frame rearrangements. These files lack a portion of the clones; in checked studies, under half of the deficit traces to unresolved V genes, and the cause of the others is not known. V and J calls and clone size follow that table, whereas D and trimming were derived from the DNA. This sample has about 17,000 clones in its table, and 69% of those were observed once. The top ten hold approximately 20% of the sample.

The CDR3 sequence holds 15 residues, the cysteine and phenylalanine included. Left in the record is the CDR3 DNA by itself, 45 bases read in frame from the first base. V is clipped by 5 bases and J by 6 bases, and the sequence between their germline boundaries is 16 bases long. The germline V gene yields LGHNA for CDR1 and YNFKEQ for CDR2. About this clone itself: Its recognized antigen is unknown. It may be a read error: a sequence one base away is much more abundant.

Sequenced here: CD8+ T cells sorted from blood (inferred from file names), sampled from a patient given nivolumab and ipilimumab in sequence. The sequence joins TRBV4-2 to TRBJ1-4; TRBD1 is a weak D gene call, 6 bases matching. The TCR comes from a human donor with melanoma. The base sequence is TGTGCCAGCAGCGTTAGGGGGGGGGCTGATGAAAAACTGTTTTTT. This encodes CASSVRGGADEKLFF.